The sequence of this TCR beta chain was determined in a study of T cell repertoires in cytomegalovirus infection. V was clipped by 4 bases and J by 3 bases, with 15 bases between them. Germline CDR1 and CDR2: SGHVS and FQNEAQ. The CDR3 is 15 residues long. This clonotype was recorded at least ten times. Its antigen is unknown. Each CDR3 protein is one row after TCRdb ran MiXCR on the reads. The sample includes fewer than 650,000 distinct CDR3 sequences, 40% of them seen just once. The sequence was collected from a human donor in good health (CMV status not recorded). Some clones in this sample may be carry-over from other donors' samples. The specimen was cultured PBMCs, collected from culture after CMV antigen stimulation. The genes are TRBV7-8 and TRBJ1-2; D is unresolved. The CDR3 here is CASSSTGPAHYGYTF. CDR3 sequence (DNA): TGTGCCAGCAGCTCCACGGGTCCAGCCCACTATGGCTACACCTTC.